What follows describes a single TCR beta chain. What this receptor recognizes is not known. It has no much larger one-base neighbor in the sample; base qualities were not kept. The data are from a study of patients and donors after allogeneic stem cell transplantation (dated by TCRdb to 2018 to 2020). The library was made by RT-PCR. TCRdb records NextSeq 550 as the sequencer. Using fastp trimming at Q25 and MiXCR clonotype assembly, TCRdb reanalyzed the public sequencing data and kept in-frame beta chains. Each entry is one CDR3 protein sequence, shown with its most common DNA and genes. The sample table holds over 400,000 distinct CDR3 sequences, of which 16% were seen once. The top ten clones comprise 7.2% of the sample. As encoded in the germline V gene (reference sequence), CDR1 is DFQATT while CDR2 is SNEGSKA. V and J lose 3 bases and 7 bases, and a span of 12 bases separates them. The CDR3, from cysteine to phenylalanine, totals 13 residues. This entry keeps only the CDR3 DNA: 39 bases, framed from base 1.

The source is a human donor who was either an allogeneic HSCT recipient or a stem cell or donor lymphocyte infusion donor (not recorded which). It is not recorded whose cells these are; they may come from a transplant donor. Material: blood, either unsorted or a sorted T cell fraction (not recorded which). The V gene is TRBV20-1 and the J gene is TRBJ2-2; TRBD2 is a weak D gene call, 7 bases matching. Here is the DNA: TGCAGTGCTAGCGCGCGGGGGCACGGGGAGCTGTTTTTT. Translated, this is CSASARGHGELFF.